This TCR beta chain is from a study of blood T cell repertoires in COVID-19. Overall study: The study drew acute and convalescent COVID-19 samples from the United States, Italy and Spain. T cells, B-cell-depleted T cells, or PBMCs provided the cDNA or gDNA that served as material.

The method was immunoSEQ multiplex PCR; TCRdb's version includes in-frame clones alone and lacks a portion of them. The sample lists about 50,000 clones, about 83% seen once, with less than 7% in the top ten. Looked up from germline, CDR1 is SEHNR and CDR2 is FQNEAQ (reference sequence). V was pared by 1 base and J by 5 bases, with 10 bases between. This CDR3 is built from 14 residues. This sequence was found in a woman older than 75 with acute or convalescent COVID-19. The specimen was peripheral blood. The chain has TRBV7-9 and TRBJ2-3; D remains ambiguous. For the CDR3, the DNA is TGTGCCAGCAGCTTAGACCAGGTGGAAGATACGCAGTATTTT. It specifies CASSLDQVEDTQYF.